Below, 30 T cell receptor beta chains from the same sample are listed, as sequenced in a study of shared clonotypes between healthy human individuals. The repertoire was sequenced with immunoSEQ multiplex PCR; TCRdb's copy has only in-frame clones and lacks some. Of under 2,000,000 clones listed, about 95% were seen once; the top ten hold around 1%. Naive-designated CD8 cells lacked CD45RO, were positively enriched for CCR7, and omitted terminally differentiated effector memory CD45RA+ cells. Sequencing was performed on naive CD8+ T cells sorted from blood. These receptors were collected from a man aged 18 to 30 in good health.

The V call is TRBV4-3, the J call TRBJ2-5; D gene ambiguous. V was trimmed by 0 bases and J by 1 base, leaving 9 bases between them. CDR1 and CDR2 (germline): LGHNA, YSLEER. This CDR3 contains 15 residues. CDR3 in DNA: TGCGCCAGCAGCCAAGACATCACGTTCCAAGAGACCCAGTACTTC. Its translation is CASSQDITFQETQYF.

This chain uses TRBV15 with TRBJ2-2; tentatively, D is TRBD1 or TRBD2 (5 bases each). Trimming removed 5 bases at V and 6 bases at J, with 10 bases between. In germline, CDR1 is LNHNV, CDR2 YYDKDF (reference sequence). CDR3 length: 13 amino acids. DNA for the CDR3: TGTGCCACCAGCGAGGGGTCGGCCGGGGAGCTGTTTTTT. This translates into CATSEGSAGELFF.

DNA of the CDR3: TGTGCCAGCAGCGTAGATCAGGGAAGCTCCTACAATGAGCAGTTCTTC. This encodes CASSVDQGSSYNEQFF. V gene TRBV9 combines with J gene TRBJ2-1; maybe TRBD1 (5 bases). The germline V and J ends were trimmed by 0 bases and 0 bases, with 10 bases remaining between them. The CDR3 loop spans 16 amino acids. Germline V lookup: CDR1 SGDLS, CDR2 YYNGEE.

The chain recombines TRBV4-1 with TRBJ1-5; D is ambiguous. Germline values: CDR1 MGHRA, CDR2 YSYEKL. V was cut by 5 bases and J by 0 bases, with 20 bases left in between. The CDR3 has 18 amino acids. CDR3 in DNA: TGCGCCAGCAGCAATGAGGCTAATGGAGGATATAGCAATCAGCCCCAGCATTTT. Translation: CASSNEANGGYSNQPQHF.

CDR3 nucleotides: TGTGCCAGCAGCGGGACAGGGGGCAGAGAGACCCAGTACTTC. As protein: CASSGTGGRETQYF. The chain is built from TRBV9 and TRBJ2-5; 11 bases align to TRBD1. The CDR3 extends over 14 amino acids. Germline trimming cut 3 bases from V and 4 bases from J; bases unmatched to any gene: 2. CDR1 is SGDLS and CDR2 is YYNGEE in the germline V gene.

This chain uses TRBV13 with TRBJ1-2; D not resolved. V was clipped by 4 bases and J by 4 bases, with 13 bases between them. The CDR3 is made up of 14 amino acids. Per germline, CDR1 PRHDT and CDR2 FYEKMQ (reference sequence). This CDR3 reads CASSYSGEGYGYTF. The DNA of the CDR3 is TGTGCCAGCAGCTACTCGGGTGAGGGCTATGGCTACACCTTC. The full variable domain, its missing parts supplied by reference TRBV13 and TRBJ1-2, is AAGVIQSPRHLIKEKRETATLKCYPIPRHDTVYWYQQGPGQDPQFLISFYEKMQSDKGSIPDRFSAQQFSDYHSELNMSSLELGDSALYFCASSYSGEGYGYTFGSGTRLTVV.

This clone was observed a single time. The DNA of the CDR3 is TGTGCCAGCAGCAGGGCCGGGACAGGGGACTACGAGCAGTACTTC. Translating it yields CASSRAGTGDYEQYF. The chain links TRBV11-2 to TRBJ2-7, with TRBD1 matching 10 bases. The CDR3 is 15 residues long. The trim removed 5 bases at V and 3 bases at J, leaving 7 bases unmatched. CDR1 and CDR2 (germline): SGHAT, FQNNGV.

The rearrangement links TRBV29-1 to TRBJ2-7; D gene unclear. V lost 1 base, J lost 2 bases, and 12 bases lay in between. There are 14 residues in the CDR3. Germline V CDR1 and CDR2: SQVTM, ANQGSEA. CDR3 residues: CSVEVFGQPYEQYF. The CDR3 DNA reads as TGCAGCGTTGAAGTATTTGGGCAGCCCTACGAGCAGTACTTC.

The chain couples TRBV9 to TRBJ2-2; no reliable D call. Germline V CDR1 and CDR2: SGDLS, YYNGEE. The V and J ends lost 2 bases and 10 bases respectively, with 9 bases between them. The CDR3 is 12 amino acids. DNA of the CDR3: TGTGCCAGCAGCGTGAGTGGTGTGGAGCTGTTTTTT. This encodes CASSVSGVELFF.

In its sample, this clone was seen once. This chain connects TRBV6-5 to TRBJ2-3; 9 bases line up with TRBD2. Germline assignment: CDR1 MNHEY and CDR2 SVGAGI. The trim removed 6 bases at V and 1 base at J, leaving 5 bases unmatched. The CDR3 has 15 amino acids. The CDR3 region is CASRRLAEGTDTQYF. The CDR3 DNA reads TGTGCCAGCAGAAGACTAGCGGAGGGCACAGATACGCAGTATTTT.

The chain is built from TRBV27 and TRBJ1-4; 9 bases map to TRBD1. Per germline, CDR1 MNHEY and CDR2 SMNVEV (reference sequence). The length of the CDR3 is 14 residues. Germline trimming cut 8 bases from V and 8 bases from J; bases unmatched to any gene: 9. CDR3 nucleotides: TGTGCCAGCGCCCCGGGACAGGGAGCCGAAAAACTGTTTTTT. It codes for CASAPGQGAEKLFF.

This chain connects TRBV7-6 to TRBJ2-1; D not certain. V lost 1 base and J lost 5, with 3 bases in between. Per the germline V gene, CDR1 is SGHVS and CDR2 is FNYEAQ. CDR3 size: 12 residues. The CDR3 DNA sequence: TGTGCCAGCAGCTTAGACGACAATGAGCAGTTCTTC. This translates into CASSLDDNEQFF. The whole variable domain, remainder taken from reference TRBV7-6 and TRBJ2-1, is GAGVSQSPRYKVTKRGQDVALRCDPISGHVSLYWYRQALGQGPEFLTYFNYEAQQDKSGLPNDRFSAERPEGSISTLTIQRTEQRDSAMYRCASSLDDNEQFFGPGTRLTVL.

This chain uses TRBV5-1 with TRBJ2-7; no clear D. Trimming stripped 5 bases from V and 2 bases from J, with 11 bases between. Germline V gene lookup returns CDR1 SGHRS and CDR2 YFSETQ. The CDR3 has 13 residues. CDR3 region: CASRYSSTYEQYF. The CDR3 bases are TGCGCCAGCAGGTACAGCTCGACCTACGAGCAGTACTTC. The whole variable domain, filled in from reference TRBV5-1 and TRBJ2-7, reads KAGVTQTPRYLIKTRGQQVTLSCSPISGHRSVSWYQQTPGQGLQFLFEYFSETQRNKGNFPGRFSGRQFSNSRSEMNVSTLELGDSALYLCASRYSSTYEQYFGPGTRLTVT.

This chain uses TRBV7-9 with TRBJ2-3, with a weak D call TRBD1 (6 bases). The V end was cut by 5 bases, the J end by 5 bases, with 14 bases between. Germline values: CDR1 SEHNR, CDR2 FQNEAQ (reference sequence). This CDR3 has 14 amino acids. The CDR3 DNA sequence: TGTGCCAGCAGCGGGGGCGTGCCCGGAGATACGCAGTATTTT. Translated, it gives CASSGGVPGDTQYF.

The chain uses TRBV9 and TRBJ2-5; TRBD1 matches at 9 bases. CDR3 length: 16 amino acids. Trimming at V came to 3 bases and at J to 2 bases, leaving 8 bases not matched to a gene. CDR1 and CDR2 from the germline V gene are SGDLS and YYNGEE. This chain's CDR3 is CASSEGDREPQETQYF. Written as DNA, the CDR3 is TGTGCCAGCAGCGAAGGGGACAGGGAACCTCAAGAGACCCAGTACTTC.

The DNA for the CDR3 is TGTGCCAGCAGTTTATGGGACGAGAACACTGAAGCTTTCTTT. It translates to CASSLWDENTEAFF. V gene TRBV28 combines with J gene TRBJ1-1; no firm D call. CDR1 MDHEN and CDR2 SYDVKM come from the germline V gene. There are 14 residues in the CDR3. V gave up 0 bases and J gave up 1 base, with 6 bases separating them.

The chain joins TRBV4-2 to TRBJ1-1; D uncertain. This CDR3 is 15 amino acids long. The V and J ends lost 0 bases and 4 bases respectively, with 12 bases between them. Germline V lookup: CDR1 LGHNA, CDR2 YNFKEQ. This CDR3 is CASSQDEGLRTEAFF. The CDR3 nucleotides read TGTGCCAGCAGCCAAGATGAAGGTCTCCGCACTGAAGCTTTCTTT.

The CDR3 is CASSQDREVDEQYF. CDR3 in DNA: TGTGCCAGCAGCCAAGACAGGGAGGTCGACGAGCAGTACTTC. The chain recombines TRBV5-4 with TRBJ2-7; a weak D match, TRBD1 (7 bases). Trimming pared 4 bases from V and 5 bases from J, leaving 16 bases between. CDR1 is SGHNT, CDR2 YYREEE, per germline (reference sequence). The CDR3 totals 14 residues.

The chain's CDR3 is CASSATHYEQYF. The DNA for the CDR3 is TGTGCCAGCAGCGCAACCCACTACGAGCAGTACTTC. This rearrangement joins TRBV9 to TRBJ2-7; D is ambiguous. This CDR3 region has 12 residues. Germline-derived CDR1 and CDR2 are SGDLS and YYNGEE. V gave up 3 bases and J gave up 3 bases, with 7 bases separating them.

The CDR3 coding sequence is TGCGCCAGCAGCCAAGGGCAACCGGGACAGGGCTATGGCTACACCTTC. Its translation is CASSQGQPGQGYGYTF. This chain links TRBV4-1 with TRBJ1-2, with 9 bases lining up with TRBD1. This CDR3 has 16 amino acids. The germline V gene has CDR1 MGHRA and CDR2 YSYEKL. V shed 1 base, J shed 4 bases, and the junction held 7 bases outside the gene matches.

This clone was detected once. The sample contains more than one DNA sequence encoding this CDR3. V is TRBV27 and J is TRBJ2-7, with 10 bases aligning to TRBD2. This CDR3 spans 14 amino acids. V lost 2 bases and J lost 4; bases outside the gene matches: 2. The germline CDR1 and CDR2 sequences are MNHEY and SMNVEV (reference sequence). CDR3 protein: CASSLSGGVYEQYF. The CDR3 coding sequence is TGTGCCAGCAGTTTAAGCGGGGGGGTATACGAGCAGTACTTC.

This clone showed up just a few times. Other nucleotide sequences in the sample specify the same CDR3. J is TRBJ2-7 and V is TRBV29-1; 11 bases line up with TRBD1. The CDR3 runs to 12 residues. V dropped 6 bases and J dropped 6; count of bases not matched to a gene: 4. Germline CDR1 reads SQVTM; CDR2 reads ANQGSEA. Written as DNA, the CDR3 is TGCAGCGTCGTGGGACAGGGGGGCGAGCAGTACTTC. Protein product: CSVVGQGGEQYF.

About this clone itself: Other nucleotide sequences in the sample specify the same CDR3. The rearrangement links TRBV2 to TRBJ2-7, with 11 bases identical to TRBD2. CDR1 and CDR2 (germline): SNHLY, FYNNEI. V gave up 4 bases and J gave up 7 bases; unmatched junction bases: 6. This CDR3 spans 14 amino acids. CDR3 coding DNA: TGTGCCAGCAGTGTTCTAGCGGGAGGTTATGAGCAGTACTTC. Translated, it gives CASSVLAGGYEQYF.

The genes are TRBV5-1 and TRBJ1-2, with TRBD1 matching 10 bases. The CDR3 has 14 amino acids. CDR1 SGHRS and CDR2 YFSETQ come from the germline V gene. Unmatched junction bases numbered 6, after V lost 4 bases and J lost 6 bases. The CDR3 bases are TGCGCCAGCAGCACAAGACAGGGGGCGGATGGCTACACCTTC. The encoded protein is CASSTRQGADGYTF. The full variable domain, with the rest looked up from reference TRBV5-1 and TRBJ1-2, is KAGVTQTPRYLIKTRGQQVTLSCSPISGHRSVSWYQQTPGQGLQFLFEYFSETQRNKGNFPGRFSGRQFSNSRSEMNVSTLELGDSALYLCASSTRQGADGYTFGSGTRLTVV.

The chain joins TRBV4-1 to TRBJ2-7; D is unclear. The CDR3 covers 14 residues. Trimming removed 2 bases from V and 6 bases from J, with 14 bases in between. Germline-derived CDR1 and CDR2 are MGHRA and YSYEKL. CDR3 residues: CASSQWVYSLEQYF. The DNA for the CDR3 is TGCGCCAGCAGCCAATGGGTATATAGTCTCGAGCAGTACTTC.

Of note for this clone: The same CDR3 also results from other DNA sequences found in this sample. The rearrangement joins TRBV27 to TRBJ2-2; D may be TRBD2 (6 bases). Trimming shortened V by 2 bases and J by 5 bases, and 6 bases separated the two germline ends. This CDR3 is built from 13 residues. The germline gives CDR1 MNHEY, CDR2 SMNVEV (reference sequence). The CDR3, as DNA: TGTGCCAGCAGTTTAGGGGGGACCGGGGAGCTGTTTTTT. Amino acid sequence: CASSLGGTGELFF.

This chain joins TRBV27 and TRBJ1-1; the D gene is possibly TRBD1 (6 bases). V shed 5 bases and J shed 3 bases, with 13 bases lying between them. Germline V gene lookup returns CDR1 MNHEY and CDR2 SMNVEV (reference sequence). The length of the CDR3 is 14 residues. Here the CDR3 DNA reads TGTGCCAGCAGTGGGCAGGGGAAGGACACTGAAGCTTTCTTT. Protein: CASSGQGKDTEAFF.

A few counts support this clone. The CDR3: CASSPRDAVSEQYF. Here the CDR3 DNA reads TGTGCCAGCAGCCCACGTGATGCAGTCTCCGAGCAGTACTTC. The chain links TRBV7-8 to TRBJ2-7; D is uncertain. V was trimmed by 5 bases and J by 6 bases, leaving 17 bases between them. Looked up from germline, CDR1 is SGHVS and CDR2 is FQNEAQ. The CDR3 totals 14 residues.

V gene TRBV10-3 combines with J gene TRBJ2-7; D ambiguous. Germline values: CDR1 ENHRY, CDR2 SYGVKD. V was cut by 2 bases and J by 5 bases, with 16 bases left in between. The CDR3 is 15 residues long. The CDR3 region has the DNA TGTGCCATCAGTGAGCCCGGATATAGGTCAGACGAGCAGTACTTC. Protein product: CAISEPGYRSDEQYF.

CDR3 in amino acids: CASSLSSGEGPYNEQFF. The CDR3 DNA follows: TGTGCCAGCAGTTTATCGAGCGGGGAGGGGCCTTACAATGAGCAGTTCTTC. The rearrangement uses TRBV27 and TRBJ2-1, with 7 bases that match TRBD2. The junction had 9 bases not matched to a gene; V was cut back by 0 bases and J by 4 bases. Germline CDR1 reads MNHEY; CDR2 reads SMNVEV (reference sequence). This CDR3 is built from 17 residues.